A selection of T cell receptor beta chains follows, all from one sample in a study of T cell responses to AZD1222 COVID-19 vaccine. Generated by immunoSEQ multiplex PCR, the TCRdb table keeps only in-frame clones and is missing some. Among more than 150,000 clones listed, approximately 90% were seen once. The sample here was peripheral blood, taken 28 days after the second AZD1222 dose. Receptors were obtained from an adult who received the AZD1222 COVID-19 vaccine. Each CDR3 is given with its conserved first and last residue. D genes are given only for firm matches. Size values are once, few and many counts, or a class for expanded clones, and some rows have none.

DNA,CDR3,size,V,J,D
TGTGCCACCTCCCCCTCTGGGGCCAACGTCCTGACTTTC,CATSPSGANVLTF,NA,TRBV24-1,TRBJ2-6,NA
TGTGCCAGCAGCTTAGAGGGGGACCTGAACACTGAAGCTTTCTTT,CASSLEGDLNTEAFF,once,TRBV11-2,TRBJ1-1,NA
TGTGCCAGCAGCAGAGGGGGCGGCCAGCCCCAGCATTTT,CASSRGGGQPQHF,NA,TRBV5-4,TRBJ1-5,TRBD1
TGCGCCAGCAGCCAAGTTGGTAATTCACCCCTCCACTTT,CASSQVGNSPLHF,NA,TRBV4-1,TRBJ1-6,NA
TGTGCCACCAGCAGGATTGGACAGGACTATTCACCCCTCCACTTT,CATSRIGQDYSPLHF,once,TRBV15,TRBJ1-6,TRBD1
TGTGCCAGCAGCCAAGCGGGGGGGATAGGTGAAAAACTGTTTTTT,CASSQAGGIGEKLFF,NA,TRBV3-1/TRBV3-2,TRBJ1-4,NA
TGTGCCAGTAGTATAATGGGCGGTGCGAACACCGGGGAGCTGTTTTTT,CASSIMGGANTGELFF,NA,TRBV19,TRBJ2-2,NA
TGTGCCAGCAGGGAGACAGGGCTGGGCTACACCTTC,CASRETGLGYTF,NA,TRBV6-5,TRBJ1-2,TRBD1
TGTGCCAGCACCGGGGGGGCTTACTATGGCTACACCTTC,CASTGGAYYGYTF,few,TRBV5-6,TRBJ1-2,NA
TGTGCCAGCAGTTTAGGGAGCCTCCTGTCGGTCTATGGCTACACCTTC,CASSLGSLLSVYGYTF,NA,TRBV28,TRBJ1-2,NA
TGTGCCAGCAGCGTAGCCCGTGACAGGGGGCCACGATGGGAGACCCAGTACTTC,CASSVARDRGPRWETQYF,NA,TRBV9,TRBJ2-5,TRBD1
TGTGCCACCAGGGGCAGGGGAGATACTGAAGCTTTCTTT,CATRGRGDTEAFF,NA,TRBV24-1,TRBJ1-1,NA
TGTGCCAGCAGTCCTAGACAGGTTAATTCACCCCTCCACTTT,CASSPRQVNSPLHF,NA,TRBV7-9,TRBJ1-6,NA
TGTGCCAGCAACCCCCCTAGGGCAGGGAACACCGGGGAGCTGTTTTTT,CASNPPRAGNTGELFF,NA,TRBV5-6,TRBJ2-2,NA
TGTGCCAGCAGCTCCCCGGCGACCCTTGAAGCTTTCTTT,CASSSPATLEAFF,NA,TRBV7-9,TRBJ1-1,NA
TGTGCCAGTAGGGACGGCTACACTGAAGCTTTCTTT,CASRDGYTEAFF,NA,TRBV19,TRBJ1-1,NA
TGTGCCAGCAGCGCCTACGGGCGAACGAACACCGGGGAGCTGTTTTTT,CASSAYGRTNTGELFF,NA,TRBV9,TRBJ2-2,NA
TGTGCCAGCAGCGTAGAACCAGCGGGAGTGAGGGAGACCCAGTACTTC,CASSVEPAGVRETQYF,NA,TRBV9,TRBJ2-5,TRBD2
TGTGCCAGCAGTTACTCCCGGTCCTCCCTTTATGGCTACACCTTC,CASSYSRSSLYGYTF,NA,TRBV6-5,TRBJ1-2,NA
TGTGCCTGGAATACGGCTCCCCACTCTGGAAACACCATATATTTT,CAWNTAPHSGNTIYF,NA,TRBV30,TRBJ1-3,NA
TGTGCCAGCTGCGTGGGGGCGACGAGCAATCAGCCCCAGCATTTT,CASCVGATSNQPQHF,NA,TRBV2,TRBJ1-5,NA
TGTGCCAGCAGCTTAGCGGGCACTGGGAATGAGCAGTTCTTC,CASSLAGTGNEQFF,NA,TRBV11-2,TRBJ2-1,NA
TGTGCCAGCAGCTTTAAGCCCTCCTATTACAATGAGCAGTTCTTC,CASSFKPSYYNEQFF,NA,TRBV11-3,TRBJ2-1,NA
TGTGCCAGCAGCTCTGGGACAGGGGAAGAGACCCAGTACTTC,CASSSGTGEETQYF,once,TRBV11-2,TRBJ2-5,TRBD1
TGCGCCAGCAGCTTGGGCGGTATTCGACCCCTTACCTTGAACACTGAAGCTTTCTTT,CASSLGGIRPLTLNTEAFF,NA,TRBV5-1,TRBJ1-1,NA
TGTGCCAGCAGCTTTGAGGTGAACACCGGGGAGCTGTTTTTT,CASSFEVNTGELFF,NA,TRBV5-6,TRBJ2-2,NA
TGTGCCAGCGGTCTAGCGATAACAGATACGCAGTATTTT,CASGLAITDTQYF,NA,TRBV28,TRBJ2-3,NA
TGTGCCATCAGTGAGTCTTCCCAGTATGAGCAGTTCTTC,CAISESSQYEQFF,NA,TRBV10-3,TRBJ2-1,NA
TGCGCCAGCAGAAGGGATGAAGGCAATCAGCCCCAGCATTTT,CASRRDEGNQPQHF,NA,TRBV5-1,TRBJ1-5,NA
TGCGCCAGCAACGAAAGGAGCTCCTACGAGCAGTACTTC,CASNERSSYEQYF,NA,TRBV10-2,TRBJ2-7,NA
TGTGCCAGCCGGGCGGCAGGGGGCACTGAAGCTTTCTTT,CASRAAGGTEAFF,NA,TRBV3-1/TRBV3-2,TRBJ1-1,TRBD1
TGTGCCAGCAGTTTAGGGGGGAACACTGAAGCTTTCTTT,CASSLGGNTEAFF,NA,TRBV28,TRBJ1-1,NA
TGTGCCAGCAGTTGGGGACAGGGGGCTGGTGAGCAGTTCTTC,CASSWGQGAGEQFF,NA,TRBV6-5,TRBJ2-1,TRBD1
TGTGCCAGCAGCTCGGGACAGCTGGGAGAAAAACTGTTTTTT,CASSSGQLGEKLFF,NA,TRBV5-6,TRBJ1-4,TRBD1
TGTGCCAGCTCACCCGGCGCTAACTATGGCTACACCTTC,CASSPGANYGYTF,NA,TRBV18,TRBJ1-2,NA
TGTGCCAGCAGCCCATTCATGAACACTGAAGCTTTCTTT,CASSPFMNTEAFF,once,TRBV27,TRBJ1-1,NA
TGTGCCAGCAGTGATTACGGGCGGGGGCAATGGAATGAGCAGTTCTTC,CASSDYGRGQWNEQFF,NA,TRBV2,TRBJ2-1,NA
TGTGCCAGTAGTTCGACACTATCCGAAGAGACCCAGTACTTC,CASSSTLSEETQYF,NA,TRBV19,TRBJ2-5,NA
TGCGCCAGCAGGAGACAGGGTTGGACAGATACGCAGTATTTT,CASRRQGWTDTQYF,few,TRBV5-1,TRBJ2-3,TRBD1
TGTGCCAGCAGTGAGTCGGCAGGGGTTCAAGAAAAACTGTTTTTT,CASSESAGVQEKLFF,NA,TRBV6-1,TRBJ1-4,NA
TGCGCCAGCATCTGGGGACTAGCGGGGGTTTCCTACGAGCAGTACTTC,CASIWGLAGVSYEQYF,NA,TRBV10-1,TRBJ2-7,TRBD2
TGTGCCAGCAGCTTTAGCAGGACTTTTTCCTACAATGAGCAGTTCTTC,CASSFSRTFSYNEQFF,once,TRBV5-6,TRBJ2-1,NA
TGTGCCACCAGCAGAGTCCAACAGGGACCACAAGCGGCTGAAGCTTTCTTT,CATSRVQQGPQAAEAFF,NA,TRBV15,TRBJ1-1,NA
TGTGCCAGCAGCTCACTACGGGTGAACACTGAAGCTTTCTTT,CASSSLRVNTEAFF,NA,TRBV11-1,TRBJ1-1,NA
TGCGCCAGCAGCTTGTCGCTTCAGGATACGCAGTATTTT,CASSLSLQDTQYF,NA,TRBV5-1,TRBJ2-3,NA
TGTGCCAGCAGGGGGACTGGCGGGACCCAGTACTTC,CASRGTGGTQYF,NA,TRBV3-1/TRBV3-2,TRBJ2-5,NA
TGCGCCAGCAGCTTGGCGGGCCTTAATTCACCCCTCCACTTT,CASSLAGLNSPLHF,NA,TRBV5-1,TRBJ1-6,NA
TGTGCCAGCAGCTTAGTAGGGCGGGGGGCGAGGACCGGGGAGCTGTTTTTT,CASSLVGRGARTGELFF,NA,TRBV7-2,TRBJ2-2,TRBD2
TGTGCCAGCAGCCCCCCGGGAGGGATAGATGAGCAGTTCTTC,CASSPPGGIDEQFF,once,TRBV7-9,TRBJ2-1,TRBD2
TGTGCCAGCAGGCGCAGGGGGGGAACTGAAGCTTTCTTT,CASRRRGGTEAFF,NA,TRBV28,TRBJ1-1,TRBD1
TGTGCCAGTAGTAAACTCGTCCTCTACGAGCAGTACTTC,CASSKLVLYEQYF,NA,TRBV19,TRBJ2-7,NA
TGTGCCTGCACTATCCGGGTCCCTCATATCATTAACTATGGCTACACCTTC,CACTIRVPHIINYGYTF,NA,TRBV30,TRBJ1-2,NA
TGTGCCATCTCTACCAGAGGGGGCATCGGGGAGCTGTTTTTT,CAISTRGGIGELFF,once,TRBV10-3,TRBJ2-2,TRBD1
TGTGCCAGCAGCCATACCGGGCGGGGCCACACAGATACGCAGTATTTT,CASSHTGRGHTDTQYF,few,TRBV11-1,TRBJ2-3,NA
TGCGCCAGCAGCCAAGAAGCAGGGAACACTGAAGCTTTCTTT,CASSQEAGNTEAFF,NA,TRBV4-1,TRBJ1-1,NA
TGTGCCAGCAGCCCTCAGGAGACTAGCGGGGGTTACGAGCAGTACTTC,CASSPQETSGGYEQYF,NA,TRBV7-9,TRBJ2-7,TRBD2
TGTGCCATCAGCTCCGGGAGCTCCTACGAGCAGTACTTC,CAISSGSSYEQYF,NA,TRBV10-3,TRBJ2-7,NA
TGTGCCAGCAGTGCTAGAACAGGGAATAATTCACCCCTCCACTTT,CASSARTGNNSPLHF,NA,TRBV2,TRBJ1-6,NA
TGTGCCAGCACTAGCGGAGTCAATGAGCAGTTCTTC,CASTSGVNEQFF,NA,TRBV9,TRBJ2-1,TRBD2